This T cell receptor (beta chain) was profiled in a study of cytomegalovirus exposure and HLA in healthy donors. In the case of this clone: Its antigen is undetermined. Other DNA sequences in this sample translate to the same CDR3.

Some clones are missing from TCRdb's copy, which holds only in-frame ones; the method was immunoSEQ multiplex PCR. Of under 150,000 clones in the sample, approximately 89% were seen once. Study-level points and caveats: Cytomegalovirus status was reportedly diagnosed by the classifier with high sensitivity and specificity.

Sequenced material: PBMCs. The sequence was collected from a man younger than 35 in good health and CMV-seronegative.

CDR3 bases: TGTGCCAGCAGCTTGGCCGGGGGTCTGAATTCACCCCTCCACTTT. It specifies CASSLAGGLNSPLHF. This chain joins TRBV5-4 and TRBJ1-6, with a weak D call TRBD1 (5 bases). The CDR3 is 15 residues long. The germline CDR1 and CDR2 sequences are SGHNT and YYREEE (reference sequence). V was cut by 0 bases and J by 7 bases, with 11 bases left in between.